This paragraph reports one TCR beta chain. Its antigen is still unknown. This sample stems from a study of shared clonotypes between healthy human individuals. At the level of the study: Those who served as donors were a couple of women and three men between the ages of 18 and 49.

Using immunoSEQ multiplex PCR, the repertoire was profiled, and TCRdb retains in-frame clones only, with some absent. The data show around 2.5 million clones, with roughly 93% seen just once and around 0.37% held by the top ten. CDR1 and CDR2 from the germline V gene are LNHNV and YYDKDF (reference sequence). Deletions cut 3 bases from V and 0 bases from J, with 12 bases between. The CDR3 covers 15 residues. Study-wide points: Larger richness was generally estimated for naive than memory subsets. The sampled material consisted only of blood, and tissue repertoires are likely to differ.

This TCR came from a man aged 18 to 29 in good health. Some clones in this sample may be carry-over from other donors' samples. The chain carries TRBV15 and TRBJ2-7; a weak D match, TRBD1 (6 bases). Sequences were obtained from naive CD4+ T cells from PBMCs. Subset noted: CD45RA+ positively selected. The CDR3 reads CATSSTGRISYEQYF. In DNA, the CDR3 is TGTGCCACCAGCAGCACAGGGCGTATCTCCTACGAGCAGTACTTC.